Listed here are 8 T cell receptor beta chains from one sample, sequenced in a study of technical replicates of blood from a handful of donors. Measured with immunoSEQ multiplex PCR; TCRdb has only the in-frame clones, and not every one. The sample lists about 75,000 clones; 97% were seen once. Sequences were obtained from T cells isolated from PBMCs. The receptors were sampled from a human donor in good health.

This chain uses TRBV7-6 with TRBJ2-1; D is unclear. Germline CDR1 and CDR2: SGHVS and FNYEAQ. Trimming took 1 base from V and 9 from J, leaving 7 bases between them. The CDR3 is 12 amino acids. The CDR3 is CASSLGETEQFF. For the CDR3, the DNA is TGTGCCAGCAGCTTAGGAGAAACTGAGCAGTTCTTC.

The chain is built from TRBV27 and TRBJ2-7; TRBD2 matches at 8 bases. The length of the CDR3 is 12 residues. In germline, CDR1 is MNHEY, CDR2 SMNVEV (reference sequence). Trimming removed 3 bases from V and 9 bases from J; junction bases left unmatched: 4. CDR3 sequence reads: CASSFGGEGQYF. The CDR3 nucleotides read TGTGCCAGCAGTTTCGGGGGGGAAGGGCAGTACTTC.

The chain is built from TRBV5-1 and TRBJ2-2, with D uncertain. The germline V gene has CDR1 SGHRS and CDR2 YFSETQ. This CDR3 contains 15 residues. Trimming pared 7 bases from V and 3 bases from J, leaving 16 bases between. The CDR3 coding sequence is TGCGCCAGCTCTATTCTAGGCGGCGACACCGGGGAGCTGTTTTTT. Encoded protein: CASSILGGDTGELFF.

This clone is a singleton in its sample. The junction differs from germline at one of its ends, possibly a read error. CDR3: CASSLVTAIPCF. The CDR3 region has the DNA TGTGCCAGCAGCTTAGTTACAGCTATTCCTTGTTTT. This chain links TRBV11-3 with TRBJ2-3; D is undetermined. Germline V gene data show CDR1 as SGHNT and CDR2 as YENEEA. The CDR3 extends over 12 amino acids.

The chain carries TRBV19 and TRBJ2-3; 8 bases align to TRBD2. Germline assignment: CDR1 LNHDA and CDR2 SQIVND (reference sequence). CDR3 length: 16 amino acids. V lost 6 bases to trimming and J lost 4 bases; unmatched junction nucleotides: 12. The CDR3: CASRHRAGGYADTQYF. DNA for the CDR3: TGTGCCAGTAGGCACCGGGCGGGAGGTTACGCAGATACGCAGTATTTT.

The genes are TRBV7-9 and TRBJ2-2, with 8 positions matching TRBD2. The germline gives CDR1 SEHNR, CDR2 FQNEAQ (reference sequence). Trimming removed 2 bases from V and 0 bases from J; junction bases left unmatched: 8. The CDR3 length is 18 residues. The CDR3 reads CASSLSLGAGANTGELFF. CDR3 DNA sequence: TGTGCCAGCAGCTTAAGTCTTGGAGCGGGAGCGAACACCGGGGAGCTGTTTTTT.

This chain joins TRBV19 and TRBJ1-5; the match to TRBD1 covers 7 bases. The V gene's germline CDR1 is LNHDA and CDR2 SQIVND (reference sequence). There are 18 residues in the CDR3. The V segment lost 6 bases and the J segment 4 bases; nucleotides outside the gene matches: 18. CDR3 in DNA: TGTGCCAGTAGCCGGGGCTGGACAGGACCAAAGGGGAATCAGCCCCAGCATTTT. Protein sequence: CASSRGWTGPKGNQPQHF.

The chain recombines TRBV4-1 with TRBJ2-7; tentatively, D is TRBD2 (6 bases). Per the germline V gene, CDR1 is MGHRA and CDR2 is YSYEKL. The CDR3 sequence is 15 residues long. Trimming removed 1 base from V and 3 bases from J, with 13 bases in between. CDR3 protein: CASSQAGSGLYEQYF. CDR3 nucleotides: TGCGCCAGCAGCCAAGCGGGTAGCGGACTCTACGAGCAGTACTTC.